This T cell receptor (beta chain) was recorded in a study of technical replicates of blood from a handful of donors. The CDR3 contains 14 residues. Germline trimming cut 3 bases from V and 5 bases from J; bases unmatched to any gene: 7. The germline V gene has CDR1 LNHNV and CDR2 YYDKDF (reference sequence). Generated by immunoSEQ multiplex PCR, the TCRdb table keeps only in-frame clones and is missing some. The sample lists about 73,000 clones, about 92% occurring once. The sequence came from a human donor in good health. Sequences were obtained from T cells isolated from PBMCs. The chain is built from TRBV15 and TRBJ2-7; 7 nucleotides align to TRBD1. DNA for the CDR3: TGTGCCACCAGCAGGGACAGGCCTACTCACGAGCAGTACTTC. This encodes CATSRDRPTHEQYF.